Shown below are 9 T cell receptor beta chains from a single sample sequenced in a study of T cell responses to AZD1222 COVID-19 vaccine. Assay used: immunoSEQ multiplex PCR; TCRdb lists only in-frame clones, some missing. Of approximately 150,000 clones listed, about nine tenths are singletons. The sample in question was peripheral blood, obtained 28 days after the second AZD1222 dose. Receptors originate from an adult who received the AZD1222 COVID-19 vaccine.

This sequence joins TRBV2 and TRBJ1-5, with 7 bases fitting TRBD1. The CDR3 length is 14 residues. Germline V gene sequence: CDR1 SNHLY, CDR2 FYNNEI. The V segment lost 6 bases and the J segment 4 bases; nucleotides outside the gene matches: 6. The CDR3 region is CASRADRANQPQHF. For the CDR3, the DNA is TGTGCCAGCAGAGCAGACAGGGCGAATCAGCCCCAGCATTTT.

About this clone itself: Mismatch with germline at one junction end may stem from a read error. The chain uses TRBV9 and TRBJ2-3; D is possibly TRBD2 (6 bases). CDR3 length: 16 amino acids. The germline V gene encodes CDR1 SGDLS and CDR2 YYNGEE. CDR3 DNA sequence: TGTGCCAGCAGCCCCCGTGGAGGGAGAAGCACGGATACGCAGTATTTT. Amino acid sequence: CASSPRGGRSTDTQYF.

The chain couples TRBV4-2 to TRBJ2-7; 11 bases map to TRBD2. The CDR3 consists of 17 residues. V was pared by 0 bases and J by 0 bases, with 4 bases of the junction left unmatched. Germline CDR1 is LGHNA and CDR2 is YNFKEQ. CDR3: CASSQDPGTSGSYEQYF. The CDR3 nucleotides read TGTGCCAGCAGCCAAGATCCCGGGACTAGCGGCTCCTACGAGCAGTACTTC.

The V and J genes are TRBV7-9 and TRBJ1-2; D gene uncertain. The germline gives CDR1 SEHNR, CDR2 FQNEAQ (reference sequence). This CDR3 contains 11 residues. Trimming removed 4 bases from V and 4 bases from J, with 4 bases in between. Here the CDR3 DNA reads TGTGCCAGCAGCTCTGCCTATGGCTACACCTTC. Its translation is CASSSAYGYTF.

The V and J genes are TRBV5-1 and TRBJ2-7, with TRBD2 matching over 8 bases. CDR3 length equals 14 residues. Trimming took 4 bases from V and 2 from J; bases not matched to a gene: 5. Germline V gene lookup returns CDR1 SGHRS and CDR2 YFSETQ. The CDR3 loop is CASSVSGTTYEQYF. DNA for the CDR3: TGCGCCAGCAGCGTTAGCGGGACCACCTACGAGCAGTACTTC. Combining the CDR3 with reference TRBV5-1 and TRBJ2-7 gives the whole variable domain KAGVTQTPRYLIKTRGQQVTLSCSPISGHRSVSWYQQTPGQGLQFLFEYFSETQRNKGNFPGRFSGRQFSNSRSEMNVSTLELGDSALYLCASSVSGTTYEQYFGPGTRLTVT.

The chain combines TRBV28 with TRBJ1-2, with 9 bases lining up with TRBD1. CDR1 and CDR2 (germline): MDHEN, SYDVKM. The J segment lost 5 bases and the V segment lost 5 bases, leaving 9 bases of the junction unmatched. The CDR3 contains 15 residues. The CDR3 nucleotides are TGTGCCAGCAGTCAACGACAGGGGGTCGATTATGGCTACACCTTC. This sequence encodes CASSQRQGVDYGYTF.

This chain connects TRBV30 to TRBJ1-3; TRBD1 might be the D (5 bases). The ends were cut back, 5 bases at V and 3 bases at J, with 14 bases in the middle. Germline V gene data show CDR1 as GTSNPN and CDR2 as SVGIG (reference sequence). The CDR3 contains 14 residues. The CDR3 sequence: CAWAAGKGGNTIYF. CDR3 DNA: TGTGCCTGGGCTGCAGGGAAGGGTGGAAACACCATATATTTT.

The chain combines TRBV14 with TRBJ2-3, with D uncertain. The CDR3 consists of 13 residues. Germline V gene sequence: CDR1 SGHDN, CDR2 FVKESK. Trimming stripped 4 bases from V and 0 bases from J, with 5 bases between. The CDR3 protein is CASSLYSTDTQYF. The CDR3, as DNA: TGTGCCAGCAGCCTCTACAGCACAGATACGCAGTATTTT.

DNA of the CDR3: TGTGCCAGCAGTTACCGGGGGGGTGAGCAGTTCTTC. It codes for CASSYRGGEQFF. This chain uses TRBV6-5 with TRBJ2-1; 8 nucleotides agree with TRBD2. From germline, CDR1 is MNHEY and CDR2 SVGAGI. This CDR3 is built from 12 residues. The ends lost 2 bases at V and 9 bases at J; junction bases unmatched: 0.